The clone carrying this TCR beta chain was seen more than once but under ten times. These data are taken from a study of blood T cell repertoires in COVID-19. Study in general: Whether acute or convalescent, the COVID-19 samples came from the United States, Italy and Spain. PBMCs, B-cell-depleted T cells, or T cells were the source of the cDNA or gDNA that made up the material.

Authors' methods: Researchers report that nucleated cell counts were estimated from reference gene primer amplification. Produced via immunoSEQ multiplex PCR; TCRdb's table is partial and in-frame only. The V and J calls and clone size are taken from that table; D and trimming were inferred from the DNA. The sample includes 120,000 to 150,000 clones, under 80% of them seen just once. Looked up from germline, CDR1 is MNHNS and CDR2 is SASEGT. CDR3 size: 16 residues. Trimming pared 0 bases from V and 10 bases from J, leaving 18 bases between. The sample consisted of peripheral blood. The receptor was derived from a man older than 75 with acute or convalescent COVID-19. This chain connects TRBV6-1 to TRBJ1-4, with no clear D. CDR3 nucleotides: TGTGCCAGCAGTGAAGCGACCGCCTTGGGCCAACGAAAACTGTTTTTT. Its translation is CASSEATALGQRKLFF.